The rows below give T cell receptor beta chains drawn from one sample of a study of CD8 T cells in Susac syndrome. MiXCR was run by TCRdb on the immunoSEQ multiplex PCR reads, yielding one entry per CDR3 protein. The sample includes more than 200,000 distinct CDR3 sequences, just over 90% of them seen just once. Material: CD4+ T cells from PBMCs. These TCRs come from a human donor with multiple sclerosis. Each CDR3 is given with its conserved first and last residue. D genes are given only for firm matches. Expanded clones are given a class, and other clones once, few, many or no size at all.

j_call: TRBJ2-5; d_call: -; clone_size: -; v_call: TRBV28; cdr3_nt: TGTGCCAGCAGCCGAGGGCTCTCGCCGGGGACCCAGTACTTC; cdr3_aa: CASSRGLSPGTQYF
j_call: TRBJ2-3; d_call: TRBD2; clone_size: -; v_call: TRBV20-1; cdr3_nt: TGCAGTGCTAGAGTTGATAGCGGGAATACAGATACGCAGTATTTT; cdr3_aa: CSARVDSGNTDTQYF
j_call: TRBJ2-2; d_call: TRBD2; clone_size: -; v_call: TRBV19; cdr3_nt: TGTGCCAGTAGCAGGACTAGCGGGGGAGTTGAGCTGTTTTTT; cdr3_aa: CASSRTSGGVELFF
j_call: TRBJ2-1; d_call: TRBD2; clone_size: -; v_call: TRBV7-9; cdr3_nt: TGTGCCAGCAGCTCACCTAGCGGGAGGCTCAATGAGCAGTTCTTC; cdr3_aa: CASSSPSGRLNEQFF
j_call: TRBJ1-2; d_call: TRBD1; clone_size: -; v_call: TRBV28; cdr3_nt: TGTGCCAGCAGACCCTGGACAGGGTTTACCCTCGATGGCTACACCTTC; cdr3_aa: CASRPWTGFTLDGYTF
j_call: TRBJ2-2; d_call: TRBD1; clone_size: once; v_call: TRBV20-1; cdr3_nt: TGCAGTGCCACGGTACAGGGGGGCACCGGGGAGCTGTTTTTT; cdr3_aa: CSATVQGGTGELFF
j_call: TRBJ2-2; d_call: -; clone_size: -; v_call: TRBV5-1; cdr3_nt: TGCGCCAGCAGCTTCAGGGCCTCGGGCGGGGAGCTGTTTTTT; cdr3_aa: CASSFRASGGELFF
j_call: TRBJ2-3; d_call: -; clone_size: once; v_call: TRBV20-1; cdr3_nt: TGCAGTGCTTACGACAGGTTGGCCAGCACAGATACGCAGTATTTT; cdr3_aa: CSAYDRLASTDTQYF
j_call: TRBJ2-3; d_call: TRBD2; clone_size: -; v_call: TRBV20-1; cdr3_nt: TGCAGTGCTAGAGTTCGACTAGCGGGGTACACAGATACGCAGTATTTT; cdr3_aa: CSARVRLAGYTDTQYF
j_call: TRBJ2-7; d_call: TRBD1; clone_size: once; v_call: TRBV7-9; cdr3_nt: TGTGCCAGCAGCGAAAGGACAGGGGCCTACGAGCAGTACTTC; cdr3_aa: CASSERTGAYEQYF
j_call: TRBJ1-4; d_call: -; clone_size: -; v_call: TRBV3-1; cdr3_nt: TGTGCCAGCAGCCAAGCTGCACTTGCAACTAATGAAAAACTGTTTTTT; cdr3_aa: CASSQAALATNEKLFF
j_call: TRBJ2-5; d_call: -; clone_size: -; v_call: TRBV3-1; cdr3_nt: TGTGCCAGCAGCCAAGATTTGGGCCTTAAGGGGACCCAGTACTTC; cdr3_aa: CASSQDLGLKGTQYF
j_call: TRBJ1-1; d_call: -; clone_size: -; v_call: TRBV5-1; cdr3_nt: TGCGCCAGCAGCTTGTTCGCGGGGCAGGGCACTGAAGCTTTCTTT; cdr3_aa: CASSLFAGQGTEAFF
j_call: TRBJ1-2; d_call: TRBD1; clone_size: -; v_call: TRBV20-1; cdr3_nt: TGCAGTGCTAGAGCACGGACAGGGGATGGCTACACCTTC; cdr3_aa: CSARARTGDGYTF
j_call: TRBJ2-5; d_call: -; clone_size: -; v_call: TRBV5-1; cdr3_nt: TGCGCCAGCAGCCCTGGAGGCCGGGGGGAGACCCAGTACTTC; cdr3_aa: CASSPGGRGETQYF
j_call: TRBJ2-7; d_call: -; clone_size: -; v_call: TRBV12-5; cdr3_nt: TGTGCTAGTGGTCCCCCCCGGGCAGGTCTCAACGAGCAGTACTTC; cdr3_aa: CASGPPRAGLNEQYF
j_call: TRBJ1-1; d_call: -; clone_size: -; v_call: TRBV7-9; cdr3_nt: TGTGCCAGCAGCCCGCCCTTGAGGACTGAAGCTTTCTTT; cdr3_aa: CASSPPLRTEAFF
j_call: TRBJ1-1; d_call: TRBD1; clone_size: -; v_call: TRBV20-1; cdr3_nt: TGCAGTGCGGCTGAGACAGGGATATACACTGAAGCTTTCTTT; cdr3_aa: CSAAETGIYTEAFF
j_call: TRBJ2-3; d_call: TRBD2; clone_size: -; v_call: TRBV29-1; cdr3_nt: TGCAGCGCCCGGACTAGCCCTAGCACAGATACGCAGTATTTT; cdr3_aa: CSARTSPSTDTQYF
j_call: TRBJ2-5; d_call: TRBD2; clone_size: -; v_call: TRBV5-1; cdr3_nt: TGCGCCAGCAGCACCCGGACTAGCGGGAGAAGGGAGACCCAGTACTTC; cdr3_aa: CASSTRTSGRRETQYF
j_call: TRBJ2-7; d_call: TRBD2; clone_size: -; v_call: TRBV12-3/TRBV12-4; cdr3_nt: TGTGCCAGCAGCCCACCCGGAGGCGGGGGGGCGAGGGAGCAGTACTTC; cdr3_aa: CASSPPGGGGAREQYF
j_call: TRBJ2-2; d_call: -; clone_size: -; v_call: TRBV13; cdr3_nt: TGTGCCAGCAGCCTACTACTACACACCGGGGAGCTGTTTTTT; cdr3_aa: CASSLLLHTGELFF
j_call: TRBJ1-6; d_call: TRBD1; clone_size: once; v_call: TRBV18; cdr3_nt: TGTGCCAGCTCCGAGGGGGCGGTGAGCTCCTATAATTCACCCCTCCACTTT; cdr3_aa: CASSEGAVSSYNSPLHF
j_call: TRBJ2-5; d_call: -; clone_size: -; v_call: TRBV30; cdr3_nt: TGTGCCTGGATCCGTGACAGATACCAAGAGACCCAGTACTTC; cdr3_aa: CAWIRDRYQETQYF
j_call: TRBJ2-3; d_call: -; clone_size: -; v_call: TRBV28; cdr3_nt: TGTGCCAGCAGCTTTAGGGGGAATACGCAGTATTTT; cdr3_aa: CASSFRGNTQYF
j_call: TRBJ2-2; d_call: TRBD1; clone_size: -; v_call: TRBV5-1; cdr3_nt: TGCGCCAGCAGCTTGGACGGGACAGGGCGGACCGGGGAGCTGTTTTTT; cdr3_aa: CASSLDGTGRTGELFF
j_call: TRBJ2-3; d_call: -; clone_size: -; v_call: TRBV11-2; cdr3_nt: TGTGCCAGCAGTAGTGACGGGAGCGTCACAGATACGCAGTATTTT; cdr3_aa: CASSSDGSVTDTQYF
j_call: TRBJ2-7; d_call: TRBD1; clone_size: -; v_call: TRBV29-1; cdr3_nt: TGCAGCGTCGGACAGGGGCTCTCCTACGAGCAGTACTTC; cdr3_aa: CSVGQGLSYEQYF